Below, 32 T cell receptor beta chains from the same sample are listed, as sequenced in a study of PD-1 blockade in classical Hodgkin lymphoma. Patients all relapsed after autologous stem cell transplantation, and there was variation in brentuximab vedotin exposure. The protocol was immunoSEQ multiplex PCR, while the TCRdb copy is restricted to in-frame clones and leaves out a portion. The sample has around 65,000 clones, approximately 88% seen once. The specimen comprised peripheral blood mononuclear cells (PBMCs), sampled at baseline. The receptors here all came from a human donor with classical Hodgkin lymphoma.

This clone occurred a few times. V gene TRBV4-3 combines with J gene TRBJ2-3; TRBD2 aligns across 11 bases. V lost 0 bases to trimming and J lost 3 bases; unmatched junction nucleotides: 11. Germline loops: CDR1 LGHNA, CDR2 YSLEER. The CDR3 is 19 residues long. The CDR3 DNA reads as TGCGCCAGCAGCCAAGAGAAGATAGCGGGGGGGCGGGAGACAGATACGCAGTATTTT. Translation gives CASSQEKIAGGRETDTQYF.

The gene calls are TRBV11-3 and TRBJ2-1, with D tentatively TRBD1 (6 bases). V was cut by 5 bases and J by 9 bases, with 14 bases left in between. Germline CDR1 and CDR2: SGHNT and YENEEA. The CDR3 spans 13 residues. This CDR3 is CASSQVGAGEQFF. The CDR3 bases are TGTGCCAGCAGCCAGGTGGGGGCAGGTGAGCAGTTCTTC.

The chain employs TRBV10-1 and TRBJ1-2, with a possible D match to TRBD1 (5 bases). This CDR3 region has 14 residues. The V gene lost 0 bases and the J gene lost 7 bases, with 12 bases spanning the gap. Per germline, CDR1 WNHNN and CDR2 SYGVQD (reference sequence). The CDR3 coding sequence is TGCGCCAGCAGTGAGTCCCGGCGAAGGGGTGGCTACACCTTC. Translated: CASSESRRRGGYTF.

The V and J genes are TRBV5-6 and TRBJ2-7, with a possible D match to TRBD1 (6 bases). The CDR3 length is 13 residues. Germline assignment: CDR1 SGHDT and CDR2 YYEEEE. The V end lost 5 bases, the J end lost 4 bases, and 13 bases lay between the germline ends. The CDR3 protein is CASSRMQGYEQYF. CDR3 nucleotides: TGTGCCAGCAGTCGAATGCAGGGGTACGAGCAGTACTTC.

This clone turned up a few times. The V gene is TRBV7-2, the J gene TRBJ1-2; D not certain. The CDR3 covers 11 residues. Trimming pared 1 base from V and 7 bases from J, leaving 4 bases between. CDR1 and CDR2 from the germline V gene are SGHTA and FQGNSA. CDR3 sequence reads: CASSLVRGYTF. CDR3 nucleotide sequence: TGTGCCAGCAGCTTAGTACGTGGCTACACCTTC.

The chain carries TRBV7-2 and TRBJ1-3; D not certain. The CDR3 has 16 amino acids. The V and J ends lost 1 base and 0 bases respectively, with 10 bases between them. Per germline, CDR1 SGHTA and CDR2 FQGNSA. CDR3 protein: CASSLGGVGSGNTIYF. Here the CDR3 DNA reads TGTGCCAGCAGCTTAGGCGGAGTCGGCTCTGGAAACACCATATATTTT.

The CDR3 spells CASSLRDEAFF. The CDR3 bases are TGTGCCAGCAGCCTCAGAGATGAAGCTTTCTTT. J is TRBJ1-1 and V is TRBV6-6; D remains unclear. The CDR3 covers 11 residues. Germline CDR1 reads MNHNY; CDR2 reads SVGAGI (reference sequence). V was clipped by 6 bases and J by 7 bases, with 9 bases between them.

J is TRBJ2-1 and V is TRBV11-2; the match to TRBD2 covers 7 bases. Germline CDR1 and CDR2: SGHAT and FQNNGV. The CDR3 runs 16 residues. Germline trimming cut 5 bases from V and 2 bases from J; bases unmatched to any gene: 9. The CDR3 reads CASSPSKSGAYNEQFF. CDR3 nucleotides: TGTGCCAGCAGCCCCTCTAAAAGCGGGGCCTACAATGAGCAGTTCTTC.

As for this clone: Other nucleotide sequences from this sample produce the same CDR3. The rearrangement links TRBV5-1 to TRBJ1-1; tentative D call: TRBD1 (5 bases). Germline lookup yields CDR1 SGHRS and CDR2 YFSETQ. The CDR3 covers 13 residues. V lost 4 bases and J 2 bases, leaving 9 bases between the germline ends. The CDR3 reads CASSLGTNTEAFF. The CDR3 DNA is TGCGCCAGCAGCCTCGGGACCAACACTGAAGCTTTCTTT.

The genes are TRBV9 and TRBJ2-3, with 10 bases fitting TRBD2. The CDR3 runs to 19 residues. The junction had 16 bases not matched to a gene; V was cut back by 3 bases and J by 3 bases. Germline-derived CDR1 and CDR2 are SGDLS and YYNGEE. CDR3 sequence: CASSAEVLAGALSTDTQYF. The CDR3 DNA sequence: TGTGCCAGCAGCGCCGAAGTTCTAGCGGGGGCTCTTAGTACAGATACGCAGTATTTT. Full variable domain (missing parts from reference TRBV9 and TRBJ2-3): DSGVTQTPKHLITATGQRVTLRCSPRSGDLSVYWYQQSLDQGLQFLIQYYNGEERAKGNILERFSAQQFPDLHSELNLSSLELGDSALYFCASSAEVLAGALSTDTQYFGPGTRLTVL.

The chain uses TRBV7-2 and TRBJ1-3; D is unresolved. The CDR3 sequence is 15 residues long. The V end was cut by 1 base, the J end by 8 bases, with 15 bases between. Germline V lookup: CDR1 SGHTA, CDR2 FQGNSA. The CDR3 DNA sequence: TGTGCCAGCAGCTTAGTTCTGGGAGAGGTGGACACCATATATTTT. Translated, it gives CASSLVLGEVDTIYF.

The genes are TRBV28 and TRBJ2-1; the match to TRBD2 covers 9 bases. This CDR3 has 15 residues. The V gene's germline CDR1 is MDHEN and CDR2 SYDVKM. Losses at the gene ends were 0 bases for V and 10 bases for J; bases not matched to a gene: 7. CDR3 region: CASSLWRGGWMEQFF. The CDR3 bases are TGTGCCAGCAGTTTATGGCGGGGGGGATGGATGGAGCAGTTCTTC. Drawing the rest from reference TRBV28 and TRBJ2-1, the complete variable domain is DVKVTQSSRYLVKRTGEKVFLECVQDMDHENMFWYRQDPGLGLRLIYFSYDVKMKEKGDIPEGYSVSREKKERFSLILESASTNQTSMYLCASSLWRGGWMEQFFGPGTRLTVL.

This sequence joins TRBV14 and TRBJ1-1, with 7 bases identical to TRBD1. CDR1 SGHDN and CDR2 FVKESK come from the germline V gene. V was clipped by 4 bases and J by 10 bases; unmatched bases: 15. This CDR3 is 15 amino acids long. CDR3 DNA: TGTGCCAGCAGCCTTTGGCCGGGACAGTCGGAATCAGCTTTCTTT. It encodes CASSLWPGQSESAFF.

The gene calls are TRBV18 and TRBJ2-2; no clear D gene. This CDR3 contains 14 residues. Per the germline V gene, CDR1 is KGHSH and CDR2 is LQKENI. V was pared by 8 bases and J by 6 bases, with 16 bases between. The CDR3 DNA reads TGTGCCAGCGCAAACCGGGCCGTAGCCGGGGAGCTGTTTTTT. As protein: CASANRAVAGELFF.

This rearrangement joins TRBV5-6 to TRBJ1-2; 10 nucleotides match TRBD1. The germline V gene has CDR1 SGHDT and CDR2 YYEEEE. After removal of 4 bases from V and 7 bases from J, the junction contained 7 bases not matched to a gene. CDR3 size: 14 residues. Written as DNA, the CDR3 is TGTGCCAGCAGCATCTGGGACAGGGGAGGTGGCTACACCTTC. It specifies CASSIWDRGGGYTF.

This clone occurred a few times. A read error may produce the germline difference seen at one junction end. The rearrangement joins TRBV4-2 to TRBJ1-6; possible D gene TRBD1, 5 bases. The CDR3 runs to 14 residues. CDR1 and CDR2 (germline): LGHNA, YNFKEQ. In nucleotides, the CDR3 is TGTGCCAGCAGTCCAGGGACCTACAATTCACCCCTCCACTTT. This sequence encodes CASSPGTYNSPLHF.

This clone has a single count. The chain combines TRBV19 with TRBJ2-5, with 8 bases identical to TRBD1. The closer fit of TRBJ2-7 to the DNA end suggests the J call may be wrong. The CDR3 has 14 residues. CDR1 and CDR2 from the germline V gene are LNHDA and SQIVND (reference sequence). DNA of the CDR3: TGTGCCAGTAGTGACCGTACAGGGGGGTACGAGCAGTACTTC. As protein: CASSDRTGGYEQYF.

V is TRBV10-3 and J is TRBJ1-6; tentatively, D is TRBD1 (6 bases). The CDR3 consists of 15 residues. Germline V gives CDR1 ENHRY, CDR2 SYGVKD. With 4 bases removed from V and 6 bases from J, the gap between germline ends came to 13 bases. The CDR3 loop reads CAISGKGEGNSPLHF. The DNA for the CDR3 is TGTGCCATCAGTGGAAAGGGGGAAGGTAATTCACCCCTCCACTTT.

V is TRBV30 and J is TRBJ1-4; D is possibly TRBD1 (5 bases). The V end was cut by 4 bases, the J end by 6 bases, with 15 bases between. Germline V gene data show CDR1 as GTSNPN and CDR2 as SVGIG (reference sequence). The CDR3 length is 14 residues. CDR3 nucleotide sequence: TGTGCCTGGACCCGACTGGGGGGGTATGAAAAACTGTTTTTT. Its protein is CAWTRLGGYEKLFF.

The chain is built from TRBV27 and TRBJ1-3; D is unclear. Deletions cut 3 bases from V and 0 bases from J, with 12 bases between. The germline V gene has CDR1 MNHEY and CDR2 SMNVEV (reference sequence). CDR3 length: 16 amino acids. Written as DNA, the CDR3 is TGTGCCAGCAGTTTCGACGGCACGCGCTCTGGAAACACCATATATTTT. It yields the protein CASSFDGTRSGNTIYF.

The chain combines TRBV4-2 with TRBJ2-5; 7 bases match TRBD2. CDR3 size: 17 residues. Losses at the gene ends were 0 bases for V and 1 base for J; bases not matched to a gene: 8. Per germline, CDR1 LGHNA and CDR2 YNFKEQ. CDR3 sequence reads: CASSQETSFIPQETQYF. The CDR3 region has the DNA TGTGCCAGCAGCCAAGAGACTAGCTTCATTCCCCAAGAGACCCAGTACTTC.

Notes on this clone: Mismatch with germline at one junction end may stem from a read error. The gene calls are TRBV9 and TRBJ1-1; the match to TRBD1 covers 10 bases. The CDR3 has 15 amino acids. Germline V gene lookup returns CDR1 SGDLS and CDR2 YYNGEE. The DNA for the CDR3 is TGTGCCGGCAGCGTATTGGGACAGGGGTTAGGTGAAGCTTTCTTT. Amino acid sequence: CAGSVLGQGLGEAFF. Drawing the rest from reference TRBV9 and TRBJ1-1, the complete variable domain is DSGVTQTPKHLITATGQRVTLRCSPRSGDLSVYWYQQSLDQGLQFLIQYYNGEERAKGNILERFSAQQFPDLHSELNLSSLELGDSALYFCAGSVLGQGLGEAFFGQGTRLTVV.

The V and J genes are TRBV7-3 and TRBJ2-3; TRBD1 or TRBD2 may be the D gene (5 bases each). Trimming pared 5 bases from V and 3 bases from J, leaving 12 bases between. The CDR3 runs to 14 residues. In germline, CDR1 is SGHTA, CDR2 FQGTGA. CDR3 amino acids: CASSAPGATDTQYF. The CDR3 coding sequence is TGTGCCAGCAGCGCACCCGGGGCGACAGATACGCAGTATTTT.

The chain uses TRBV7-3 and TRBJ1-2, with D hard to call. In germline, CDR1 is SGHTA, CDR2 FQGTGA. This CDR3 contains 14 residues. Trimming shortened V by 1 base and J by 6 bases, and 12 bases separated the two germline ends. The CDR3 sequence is CASSLIRRRHGYTF. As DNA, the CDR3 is TGTGCCAGCAGCTTAATACGCAGGCGGCATGGCTACACCTTC.

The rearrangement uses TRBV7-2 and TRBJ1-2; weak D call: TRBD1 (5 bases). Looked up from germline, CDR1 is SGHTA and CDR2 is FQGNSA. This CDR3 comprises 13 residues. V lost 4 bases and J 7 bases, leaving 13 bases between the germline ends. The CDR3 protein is CASSWQMGGGYTF. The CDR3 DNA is TGTGCCAGCAGCTGGCAGATGGGGGGTGGCTACACCTTC. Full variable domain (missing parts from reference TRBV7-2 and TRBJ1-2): GAGVSQSPSNKVTEKGKDVELRCDPISGHTALYWYRQSLGQGLEFLIYFQGNSAPDKSGLPSDRFSAERTGGSVSTLTIQRTQQEDSAVYLCASSWQMGGGYTFGSGTRLTVV.

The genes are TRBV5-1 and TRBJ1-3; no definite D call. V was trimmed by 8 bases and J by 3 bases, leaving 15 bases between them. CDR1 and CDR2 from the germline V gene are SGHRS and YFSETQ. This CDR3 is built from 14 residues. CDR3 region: CARRSGVNGNTIYF. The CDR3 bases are TGCGCCAGGAGATCCGGGGTTAATGGAAACACCATATATTTT.

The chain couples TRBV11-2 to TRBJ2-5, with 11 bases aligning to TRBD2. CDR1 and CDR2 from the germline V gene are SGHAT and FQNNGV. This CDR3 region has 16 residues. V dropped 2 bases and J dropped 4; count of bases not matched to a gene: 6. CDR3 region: CASSLNVAGGPETQYF. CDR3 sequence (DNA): TGTGCCAGCAGCTTAAACGTAGCGGGGGGGCCAGAGACCCAGTACTTC. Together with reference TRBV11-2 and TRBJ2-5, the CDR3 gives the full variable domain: EAGVAQSPRYKIIEKRQSVAFWCNPISGHATLYWYQQILGQGPKLLIQFQNNGVVDDSQLPKDRFSAERLKGVDSTLKIQPAKLEDSAVYLCASSLNVAGGPETQYFGPGTRLLVL.

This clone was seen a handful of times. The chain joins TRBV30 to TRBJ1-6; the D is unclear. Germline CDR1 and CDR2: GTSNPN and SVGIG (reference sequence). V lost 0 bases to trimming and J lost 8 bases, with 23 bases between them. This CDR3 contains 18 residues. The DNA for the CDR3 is TGTGCCTGGAGTGTAGCTCTGGGTTCGGGTGTAGGGCATTCACCCCTCCACTTT. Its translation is CAWSVALGSGVGHSPLHF.

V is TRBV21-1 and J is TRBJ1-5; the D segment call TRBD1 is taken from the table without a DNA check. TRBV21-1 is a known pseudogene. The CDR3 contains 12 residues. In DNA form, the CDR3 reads TGTGCCATACATTGGCATCATCAGCCCCAGCATTTT. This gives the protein CAIHWHHQPQHF.

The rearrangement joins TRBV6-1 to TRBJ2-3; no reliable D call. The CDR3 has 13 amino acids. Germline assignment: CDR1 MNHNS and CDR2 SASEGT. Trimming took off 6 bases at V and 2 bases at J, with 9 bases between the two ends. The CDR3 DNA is TGTGCCAGCAGAGACACCGCCACAGATACGCAGTATTTT. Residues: CASRDTATDTQYF.

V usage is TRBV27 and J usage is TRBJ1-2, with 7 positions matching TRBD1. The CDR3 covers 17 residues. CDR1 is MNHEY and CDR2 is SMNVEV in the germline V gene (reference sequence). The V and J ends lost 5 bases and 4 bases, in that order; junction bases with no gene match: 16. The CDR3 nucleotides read TGTGCCAGCAGTGCAGGGGGATTAGAGAAAGTCCTCTATGGCTACACCTTC. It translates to CASSAGGLEKVLYGYTF.

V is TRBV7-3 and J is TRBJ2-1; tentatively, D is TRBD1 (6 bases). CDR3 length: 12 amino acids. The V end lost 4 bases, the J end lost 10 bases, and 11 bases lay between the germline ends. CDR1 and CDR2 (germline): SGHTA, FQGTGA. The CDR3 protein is CASSSGVGEQFF. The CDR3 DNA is TGTGCCAGCAGCTCAGGGGTCGGGGAGCAGTTCTTC.